This paragraph covers one T cell receptor (beta chain) sequence. Under the authors' procedure: The assay estimated nucleated cells by amplifying reference gene primers. The method was immunoSEQ multiplex PCR; TCRdb's version includes in-frame clones alone and lacks a portion of them. Clone size and the V and J calls come from that table; the DNA yielded D and trimming. This table holds 150,000 to 200,000 clones, just under 80% found once. The data are from a study of blood T cell repertoires in COVID-19. Study-level information: T cells, B-cell-depleted T cells, or PBMCs supplied cDNA or gDNA.

V lost 3 bases and J lost 3; bases outside the gene matches: 7. Germline assignment: CDR1 SQVTM and CDR2 ANQGSEA. This CDR3 is 16 amino acids long. The sequenced material came from peripheral blood. The chain combines TRBV29-1 with TRBJ2-3; TRBD2 aligns across 12 bases. The sequence derives from a woman aged 80 or over with active or convalescent COVID-19. CDR3: CSVDPTSGGLTDTQYF. The CDR3 DNA sequence: TGCAGCGTTGACCCGACTAGCGGGGGATTAACAGATACGCAGTATTTT.